The 17 T cell receptor beta chains listed next were all sequenced from one sample in a study of T cells in Graves' hyperthyroidism and ophthalmopathy. Amplification targeted TCR beta CDR3 regions from RNA transcripts. An initial round of RT-PCR targeting the TCR CDR3 relied on the HTBI primer set. MiXCR was run by TCRdb on the multiplex PCR reads, yielding one entry per CDR3 protein. The sample records roughly 560,000 distinct CDR3 sequences, about 15% being singletons. Sequences were obtained from blood. The receptors originated from a woman aged 40 to 49 with Graves' ophthalmopathy.

This clonotype was detected ten times or more. The V and J genes are TRBV27 and TRBJ1-2, with 9 bases fitting TRBD1. In germline, CDR1 is MNHEY, CDR2 SMNVEV (reference sequence). The junction had 4 bases not matched to a gene; V was cut back by 0 bases and J by 8 bases. CDR3 length equals 14 residues. DNA for the CDR3: TGTGCCAGCAGTTTATCAGGGACAGGGAACGGCTACACCTTC. It translates to CASSLSGTGNGYTF.

In the case of this clonotype: Possible read error: a much larger clone is one base away. The genes are TRBV12-3 or TRBV12-4 and TRBJ2-2, with D perhaps assigned TRBD1 or TRBD2 (6 bases each). The CDR3 runs 19 residues. The CDR3 region is CASSLRPPGGGWDTGDLFF. CDR3 sequence (DNA): TGTGCCAGCAGTTTAAGGCCTCCCGGGGGTGGTTGGGACACCGGGGACCTGTTTTTT.

This clonotype was counted many times. The chain is built from TRBV28 and TRBJ1-5; the D is unclear. The germline V gene encodes CDR1 MDHEN and CDR2 SYDVKM. V was cut by 6 bases and J by 1 base, with 19 bases left in between. This CDR3 has 17 amino acids. CDR3 in DNA: TGTGCCAGCAGGGAATTCGGACGGCTTAGGAGCAATCAGCCCCAGCATTTT. Its protein is CASREFGRLRSNQPQHF.

This clonotype showed up many times. V and J are TRBV7-2 and TRBJ2-7; maybe TRBD2 (5 bases). The CDR3 runs to 13 residues. The germline V gene encodes CDR1 SGHTA and CDR2 FQGNSA. V was pared by 0 bases and J by 6 bases, with 9 bases between. CDR3 nucleotides: TGTGCCAGCAGCTTAGCACGGGAAAGCGAGCAGTACTTC. Its protein product is CASSLARESEQYF.

The rearrangement joins TRBV7-2 to TRBJ2-5; TRBD1 matches at 10 bases. The CDR3 length is 15 residues. V shed 4 bases and J 4 bases; nucleotides not matched to a gene: 6. The V gene's germline CDR1 is SGHTA and CDR2 FQGNSA. CDR3 amino acids: CASSYDRGLGETQYF. The CDR3 DNA sequence: TGTGCCAGCAGCTACGACAGGGGGCTGGGAGAGACCCAGTACTTC.

At least ten counts were recorded for this clonotype. The chain employs TRBV12-3 or TRBV12-4 and TRBJ2-6; no clear D. Between the trimmed V and J ends, which lost 5 bases and 0 bases, there was a span of 14 bases. The CDR3 totals 17 residues. The CDR3 bases are TGTGCCAGCAGTCCGAGGCCCTATTCCTCTGGGGCCAACGTCCTGACTTTC. It encodes CASSPRPYSSGANVLTF.

In this sample, this clonotype turned up a few times. This chain uses TRBV30 with TRBJ2-7, with D perhaps assigned TRBD1 or TRBD2 (6 bases each). The V gene lost 2 bases and the J gene lost 1 base, with 15 bases spanning the gap. Germline lookup yields CDR1 GTSNPN and CDR2 SVGIG (reference sequence). The CDR3 runs 15 residues. As DNA, the CDR3 is TGTGCCTGGAGTCTTTGGGGGGCAAGATCCTACGAGCAGTACTTC. Translating it yields CAWSLWGARSYEQYF.

V usage is TRBV28 and J usage is TRBJ1-1, with D possibly being TRBD1 (5 bases). The CDR3 is made up of 14 amino acids. Germline-derived CDR1 and CDR2 are MDHEN and SYDVKM. V lost 4 bases and J 5 bases, leaving 14 bases between the germline ends. The CDR3, as DNA: TGTGCCAGCAGTTGGGGGGGGATGGGAACTGAAGCTTTCTTT. This codes for CASSWGGMGTEAFF.

This clonotype was seen ten or more times. The chain links TRBV6-2 or TRBV6-3 to TRBJ2-1; possibly TRBD2 for D (5 bases). The CDR3 has 16 residues. The V and J ends lost 0 bases and 4 bases respectively, with 13 bases between them. Looked up from germline, CDR1 is MNHEY and CDR2 is SVGEGT. The CDR3 reads CASSYSEGSAYNEQFF. The CDR3 nucleotides read TGTGCCAGCAGTTACTCAGAGGGTAGTGCTTACAATGAGCAGTTCTTC.

This clonotype was recorded at least ten times. The rearrangement uses TRBV4-1 and TRBJ2-5; 8 nucleotides align to TRBD1. CDR1 and CDR2 (germline): MGHRA, YSYEKL. Trimming at V came to 1 base and at J to 3 bases, leaving 10 bases not matched to a gene. The CDR3 is made up of 17 amino acids. This CDR3 reads CASSQVVSGDRKETQYF. The CDR3 nucleotides are TGCGCCAGCAGCCAAGTTGTCTCCGGGGACAGGAAAGAGACCCAGTACTTC.

The chain couples TRBV12-3 or TRBV12-4 to TRBJ2-5; D may be TRBD2 (5 bases). The CDR3 loop spans 14 amino acids. V was cut by 1 base and J by 7 bases, with 13 bases left in between. Here the CDR3 reads CASSLVGSPWTQYF. The DNA for the CDR3 is TGTGCCAGCAGTTTAGTTGGGAGCCCGTGGACCCAGTACTTC.

This clonotype was recorded many times. This chain uses TRBV4-1 with TRBJ2-5; unclear D gene. The V end lost 1 base, the J end lost 9 bases, and 12 bases lay between the germline ends. The CDR3 consists of 13 residues. Germline CDR1 and CDR2: MGHRA and YSYEKL. CDR3 loop: CASSQGLLVAQYF. CDR3 DNA sequence: TGCGCCAGCAGCCAAGGCCTCCTAGTGGCCCAGTACTTC.

CDR3 in DNA: TGTGCCAGCAGTACCGGGACTAGCGGGAGTCACGAGCAGTACTTC. Residues: CASSTGTSGSHEQYF. This chain links TRBV12-3 or TRBV12-4 with TRBJ2-7, with 14 positions matching TRBD2. The CDR3 loop spans 15 amino acids. The V and J ends lost 5 bases and 5 bases, in that order; junction bases with no gene match: 5.

Many counts were recorded for this clonotype. The V and J genes are TRBV11-3 and TRBJ2-7; D is perhaps TRBD1 (5 bases). The CDR3 extends over 15 amino acids. The germline V gene encodes CDR1 SGHNT and CDR2 YENEEA. The V end was cut by 4 bases, the J end by 0 bases, with 13 bases between. The CDR3 region is CASSYDSSSSYEQYF. CDR3 in DNA: TGTGCCAGCAGCTACGACAGCTCGAGCTCCTACGAGCAGTACTTC.

This clonotype was recorded many times. The chain links TRBV6-2 or TRBV6-3 to TRBJ2-7; 13 nucleotides match TRBD2. The trim removed 1 base at V and 5 bases at J, leaving 5 bases unmatched. The CDR3 has 16 residues. The V gene's germline CDR1 is MNHEY and CDR2 SVGEGT. In DNA form, the CDR3 reads TGTGCCAGCAGTTACTTAAGGACTAGCGGGAGCCACGAGCAGTACTTC. Translated: CASSYLRTSGSHEQYF.

This clonotype has ten or more counts. V is TRBV7-2 and J is TRBJ2-7; 7 bases line up with TRBD2. The length of the CDR3 is 14 residues. With V trimmed by 4 bases and J by 3 bases, 6 bases remained unmatched. Per germline, CDR1 SGHTA and CDR2 FQGNSA. CDR3 coding DNA: TGTGCCAGCAGCTCCCCAAAGCGGGGCTACGAGCAGTACTTC. Translation gives CASSSPKRGYEQYF. Full variable domain (remainder filled in from reference TRBV7-2 and TRBJ2-7): GAGVSQSPSNKVTEKGKDVELRCDPISGHTALYWYRQSLGQGLEFLIYFQGNSAPDKSGLPSDRFSAERTGGSVSTLTIQRTQQEDSAVYLCASSSPKRGYEQYFGPGTRLTVT.

The sample holds many counts of this clonotype. The chain employs TRBV6-2 or TRBV6-3 and TRBJ2-7; perhaps TRBD1 as D (6 bases). The CDR3 covers 12 residues. Germline CDR1 MNHEY, CDR2 SVGEGT. The germline V and J ends were trimmed by 8 bases and 3 bases, with 11 bases remaining between them. As DNA, the CDR3 is TGTGCCAGCGGACAGAGTATCTACGAGCAGTACTTC. Translation gives CASGQSIYEQYF.